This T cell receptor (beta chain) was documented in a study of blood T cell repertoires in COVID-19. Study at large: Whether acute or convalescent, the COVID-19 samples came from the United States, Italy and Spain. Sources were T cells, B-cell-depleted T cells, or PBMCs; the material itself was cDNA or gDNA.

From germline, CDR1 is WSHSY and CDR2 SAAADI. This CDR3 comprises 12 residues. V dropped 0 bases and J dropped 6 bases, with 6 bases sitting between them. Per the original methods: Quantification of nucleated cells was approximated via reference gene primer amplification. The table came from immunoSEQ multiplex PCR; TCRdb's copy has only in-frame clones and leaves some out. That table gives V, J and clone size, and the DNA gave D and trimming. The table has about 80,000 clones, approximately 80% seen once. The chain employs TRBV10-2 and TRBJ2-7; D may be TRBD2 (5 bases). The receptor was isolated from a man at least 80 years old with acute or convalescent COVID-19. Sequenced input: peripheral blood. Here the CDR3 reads CASSESGVEQYF. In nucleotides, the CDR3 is TGCGCCAGCAGTGAGTCCGGGGTCGAGCAGTACTTC.